Sequencing of this TCR beta chain was carried out in a study of blood T cell repertoires in COVID-19. In the original analysis: Amplifying reference gene primers gave estimates of nucleated cell counts. TCRdb's copy holds only in-frame clones and misses some; the assay was immunoSEQ multiplex PCR. The V and J calls and clone size were taken over from that table, and D and trimming were inferred from the DNA. Here the sample spans roughly 150,000 clones, around 92% being singletons. Trimming cost V 7 bases and J 1 base, with 16 bases left between them. The CDR3 loop spans 15 amino acids. Germline assignment: CDR1 LNHDA and CDR2 SQIVND (reference sequence). This clone has just a few counts.

This rearrangement joins TRBV19 to TRBJ1-1; possibly TRBD1 for D (6 bases). What was sequenced was peripheral blood. This sequence originates from a man in his 60s with acute or convalescent COVID-19. CDR3 nucleotides: TGTGCCAGTATCGTAGGGGGGGCAGGGAACACTGAAGCTTTCTTT. The encoded protein is CASIVGGAGNTEAFF.